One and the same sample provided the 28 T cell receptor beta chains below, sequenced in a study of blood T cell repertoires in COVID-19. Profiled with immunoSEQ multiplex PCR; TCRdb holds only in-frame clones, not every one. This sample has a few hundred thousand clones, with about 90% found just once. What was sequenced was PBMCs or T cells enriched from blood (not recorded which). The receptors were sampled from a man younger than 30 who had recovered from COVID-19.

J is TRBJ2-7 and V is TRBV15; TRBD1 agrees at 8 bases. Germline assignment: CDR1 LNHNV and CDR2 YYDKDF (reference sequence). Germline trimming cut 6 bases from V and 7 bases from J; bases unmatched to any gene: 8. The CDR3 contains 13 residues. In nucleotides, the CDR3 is TGTGCCACCAGGACCCAGGGGGCGGGGGAGCAGTACTTC. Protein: CATRTQGAGEQYF.

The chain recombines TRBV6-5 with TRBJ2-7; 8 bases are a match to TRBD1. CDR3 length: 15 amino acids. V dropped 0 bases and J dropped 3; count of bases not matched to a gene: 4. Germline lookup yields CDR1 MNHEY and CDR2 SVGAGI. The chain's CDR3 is CASSYSTGVGYEQYF. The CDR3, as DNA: TGTGCCAGCAGTTACTCGACAGGGGTCGGCTACGAGCAGTACTTC.

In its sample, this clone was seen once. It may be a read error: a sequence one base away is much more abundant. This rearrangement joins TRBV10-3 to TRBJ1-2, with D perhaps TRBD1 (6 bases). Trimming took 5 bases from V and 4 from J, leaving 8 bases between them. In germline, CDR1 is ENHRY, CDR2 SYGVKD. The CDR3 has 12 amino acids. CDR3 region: CAISSDSYGYTF. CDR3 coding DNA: TGTGCCATCAGTTCGGACAGCTATGGCTACACCTTC.

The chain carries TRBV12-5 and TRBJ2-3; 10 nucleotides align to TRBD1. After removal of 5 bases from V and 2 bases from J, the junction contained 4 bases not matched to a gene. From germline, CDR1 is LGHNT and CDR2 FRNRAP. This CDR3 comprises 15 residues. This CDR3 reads CASGPTGGVTDTQYF. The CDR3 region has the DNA TGTGCTAGTGGTCCGACAGGGGGCGTCACAGATACGCAGTATTTT.

The CDR3 spells CASSSQLGQGIDEKLFF. CDR3 DNA sequence: TGTGCCAGCAGCTCCCAACTTGGACAGGGAATCGATGAAAAACTGTTTTTT. The V call is TRBV3-1 (or the pseudogene TRBV3-2), the J call TRBJ1-4; 8 nucleotides line up with TRBD1. V shed 5 bases and J 6 bases; nucleotides not matched to a gene: 14. Germline loops: CDR1 LGHDT, CDR2 YNNKEL (reference sequence). The CDR3 covers 17 residues.

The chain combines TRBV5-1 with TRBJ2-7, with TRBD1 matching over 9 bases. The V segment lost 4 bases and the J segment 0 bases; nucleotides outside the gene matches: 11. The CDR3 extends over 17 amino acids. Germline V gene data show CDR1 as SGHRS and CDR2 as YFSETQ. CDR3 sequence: CASSNWWGTGSSYEQYF. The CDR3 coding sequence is TGCGCCAGCAGCAATTGGTGGGGGACAGGGAGCTCCTACGAGCAGTACTTC.

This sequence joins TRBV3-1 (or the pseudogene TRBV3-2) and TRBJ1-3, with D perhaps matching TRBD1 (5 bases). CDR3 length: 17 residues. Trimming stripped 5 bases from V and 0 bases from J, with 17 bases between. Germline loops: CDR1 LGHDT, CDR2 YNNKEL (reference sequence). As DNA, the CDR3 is TGTGCCAGCAGCGAACCTTTGACAGCTTTCTCTGGAAACACCATATATTTT. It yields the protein CASSEPLTAFSGNTIYF.

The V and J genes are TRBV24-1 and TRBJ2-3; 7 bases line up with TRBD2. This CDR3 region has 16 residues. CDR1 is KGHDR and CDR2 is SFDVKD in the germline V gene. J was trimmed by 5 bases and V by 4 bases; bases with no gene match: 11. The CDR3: CATSDNGAGAGDTQYF. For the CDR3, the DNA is TGTGCCACCAGTGACAATGGGGCGGGAGCAGGAGATACGCAGTATTTT.

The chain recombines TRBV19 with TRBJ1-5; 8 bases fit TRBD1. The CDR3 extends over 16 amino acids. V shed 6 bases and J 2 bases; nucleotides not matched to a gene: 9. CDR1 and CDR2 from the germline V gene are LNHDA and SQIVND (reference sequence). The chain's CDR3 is CASRNRGSDGNQPQHF. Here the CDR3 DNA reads TGTGCCAGTAGGAACAGGGGGTCCGACGGCAATCAGCCCCAGCATTTT. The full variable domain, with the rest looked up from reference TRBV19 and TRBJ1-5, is DGGITQSPKYLFRKEGQNVTLSCEQNLNHDAMYWYRQDPGQGLRLIYYSQIVNDFQKGDIAEGYSVSREKKESFPLTVTSAQKNPTAFYLCASRNRGSDGNQPQHFGDGTRLSIL.

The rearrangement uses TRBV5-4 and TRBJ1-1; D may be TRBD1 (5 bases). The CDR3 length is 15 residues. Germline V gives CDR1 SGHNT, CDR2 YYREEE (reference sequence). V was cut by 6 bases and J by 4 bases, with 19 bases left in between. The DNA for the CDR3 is TGTGCCAGCAACTTTTTTCGGGGGAAGGGCACTGAAGCTTTCTTT. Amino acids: CASNFFRGKGTEAFF.

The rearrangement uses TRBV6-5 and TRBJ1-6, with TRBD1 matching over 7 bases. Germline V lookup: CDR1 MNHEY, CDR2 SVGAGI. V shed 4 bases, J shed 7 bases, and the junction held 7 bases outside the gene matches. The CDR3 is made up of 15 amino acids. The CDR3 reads CASSLGSQGNSPLHF. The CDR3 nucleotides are TGTGCCAGCAGTTTAGGATCACAGGGGAATTCACCCCTCCACTTT.

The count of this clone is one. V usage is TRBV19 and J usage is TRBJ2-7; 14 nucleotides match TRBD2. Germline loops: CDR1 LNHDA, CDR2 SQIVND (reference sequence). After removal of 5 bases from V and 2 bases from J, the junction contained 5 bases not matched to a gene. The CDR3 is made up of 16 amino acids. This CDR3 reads CASSPSGLAGAYEQYF. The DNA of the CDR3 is TGTGCCAGTAGTCCCTCGGGACTAGCGGGGGCCTACGAGCAGTACTTC.

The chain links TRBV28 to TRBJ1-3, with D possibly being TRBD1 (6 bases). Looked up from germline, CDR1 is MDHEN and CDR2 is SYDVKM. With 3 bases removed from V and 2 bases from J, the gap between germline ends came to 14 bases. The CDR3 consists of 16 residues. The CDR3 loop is CASSFIGGAAGNTIYF. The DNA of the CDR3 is TGTGCCAGCAGTTTCATTGGGGGGGCGGCTGGAAACACCATATATTTT.

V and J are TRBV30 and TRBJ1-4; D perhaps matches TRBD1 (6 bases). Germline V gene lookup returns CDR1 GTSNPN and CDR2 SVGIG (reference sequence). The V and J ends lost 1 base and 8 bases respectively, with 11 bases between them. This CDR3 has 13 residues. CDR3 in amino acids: CAWSEGTREKLFF. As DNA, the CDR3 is TGTGCCTGGAGTGAGGGGACAAGGGAAAAACTGTTTTTT.

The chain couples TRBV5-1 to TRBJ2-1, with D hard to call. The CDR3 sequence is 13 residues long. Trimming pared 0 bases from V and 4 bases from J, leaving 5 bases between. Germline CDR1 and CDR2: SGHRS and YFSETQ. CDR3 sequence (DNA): TGCGCCAGCAGCTTGGACTTGTACAATGAGCAGTTCTTC. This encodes CASSLDLYNEQFF.

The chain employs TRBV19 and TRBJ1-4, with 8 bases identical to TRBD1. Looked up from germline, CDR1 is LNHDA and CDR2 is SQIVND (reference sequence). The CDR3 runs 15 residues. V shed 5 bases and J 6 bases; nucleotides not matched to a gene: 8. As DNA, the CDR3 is TGTGCCAGTAGTGTCACAGGGGGTTGGGATGAAAAACTGTTTTTT. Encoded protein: CASSVTGGWDEKLFF. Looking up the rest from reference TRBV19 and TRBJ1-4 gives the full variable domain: DGGITQSPKYLFRKEGQNVTLSCEQNLNHDAMYWYRQDPGQGLRLIYYSQIVNDFQKGDIAEGYSVSREKKESFPLTVTSAQKNPTAFYLCASSVTGGWDEKLFFGSGTQLSVL.

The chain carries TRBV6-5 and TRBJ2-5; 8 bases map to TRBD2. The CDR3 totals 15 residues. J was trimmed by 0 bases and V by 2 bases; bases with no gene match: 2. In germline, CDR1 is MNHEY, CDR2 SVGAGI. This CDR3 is CASSYGGGYQETQYF. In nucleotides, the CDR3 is TGTGCCAGCAGTTACGGCGGGGGGTACCAAGAGACCCAGTACTTC.

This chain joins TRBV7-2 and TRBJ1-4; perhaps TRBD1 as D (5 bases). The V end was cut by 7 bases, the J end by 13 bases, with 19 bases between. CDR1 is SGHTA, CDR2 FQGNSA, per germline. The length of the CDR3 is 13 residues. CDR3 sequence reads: CASTSGPHDRLFF. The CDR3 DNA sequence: TGTGCCAGCACCTCCGGGCCTCACGACAGACTGTTTTTT. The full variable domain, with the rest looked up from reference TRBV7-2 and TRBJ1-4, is GAGVSQSPSNKVTEKGKDVELRCDPISGHTALYWYRQSLGQGLEFLIYFQGNSAPDKSGLPSDRFSAERTGGSVSTLTIQRTQQEDSAVYLCASTSGPHDRLFFGSGTQLSVL.

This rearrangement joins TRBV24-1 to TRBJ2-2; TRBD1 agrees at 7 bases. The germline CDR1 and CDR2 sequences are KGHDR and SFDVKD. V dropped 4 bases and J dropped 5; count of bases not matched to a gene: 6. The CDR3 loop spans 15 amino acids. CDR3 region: CATSDPGGMTGELFF. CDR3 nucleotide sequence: TGTGCCACCAGTGACCCAGGGGGAATGACCGGGGAGCTGTTTTTT.

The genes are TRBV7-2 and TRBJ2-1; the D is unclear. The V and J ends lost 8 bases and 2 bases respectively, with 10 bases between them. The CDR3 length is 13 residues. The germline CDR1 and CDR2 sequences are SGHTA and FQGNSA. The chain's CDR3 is CASVEAPYNEQFF. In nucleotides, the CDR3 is TGTGCCAGCGTAGAGGCACCCTACAATGAGCAGTTCTTC. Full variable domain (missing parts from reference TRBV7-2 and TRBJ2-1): GAGVSQSPSNKVTEKGKDVELRCDPISGHTALYWYRQSLGQGLEFLIYFQGNSAPDKSGLPSDRFSAERTGGSVSTLTIQRTQQEDSAVYLCASVEAPYNEQFFGPGTRLTVL.

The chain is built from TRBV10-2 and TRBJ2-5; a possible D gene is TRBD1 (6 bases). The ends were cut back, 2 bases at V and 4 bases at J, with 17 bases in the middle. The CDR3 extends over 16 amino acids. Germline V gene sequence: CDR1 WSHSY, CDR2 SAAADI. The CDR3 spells CASSEPLPGRGETQYF. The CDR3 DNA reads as TGCGCCAGCAGTGAGCCTCTCCCGGGCAGGGGAGAGACCCAGTACTTC.

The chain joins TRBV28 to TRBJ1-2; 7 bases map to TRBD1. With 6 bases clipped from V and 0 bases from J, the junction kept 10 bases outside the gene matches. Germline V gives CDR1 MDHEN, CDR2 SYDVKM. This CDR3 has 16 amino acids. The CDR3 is CASRWTGGDSNYGYTF. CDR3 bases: TGTGCCAGCAGGTGGACAGGCGGGGATTCTAACTATGGCTACACCTTC.

CDR3 region: CASSPTGRGWTEAFF. The CDR3 nucleotides are TGCGCCAGCAGCCCCACAGGGAGGGGATGGACTGAAGCTTTCTTT. This chain uses TRBV5-1 with TRBJ1-1; possible D gene TRBD1, 6 bases. This CDR3 contains 15 residues. Trimming shortened V by 4 bases and J by 5 bases, and 18 bases separated the two germline ends. Germline assignment: CDR1 SGHRS and CDR2 YFSETQ.

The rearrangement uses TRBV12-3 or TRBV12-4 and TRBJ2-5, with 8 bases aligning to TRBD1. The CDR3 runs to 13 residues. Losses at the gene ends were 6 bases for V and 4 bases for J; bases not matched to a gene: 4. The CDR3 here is CASSQGQVETQYF. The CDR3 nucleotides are TGTGCCAGCAGCCAGGGACAGGTAGAGACCCAGTACTTC.

CDR3 amino acids: CASSQVMPSGANSYEQYF. DNA for the CDR3: TGTGCCAGCAGCCAAGTTATGCCAAGCGGGGCCAACTCCTACGAGCAGTACTTC. This sequence joins TRBV3-1 (or the pseudogene TRBV3-2) and TRBJ2-7, with 7 bases matching TRBD2. V lost 1 base, J lost 0 bases, and 12 bases stayed unmatched. This CDR3 comprises 18 residues. Per germline, CDR1 LGHDT and CDR2 YNNKEL (reference sequence).

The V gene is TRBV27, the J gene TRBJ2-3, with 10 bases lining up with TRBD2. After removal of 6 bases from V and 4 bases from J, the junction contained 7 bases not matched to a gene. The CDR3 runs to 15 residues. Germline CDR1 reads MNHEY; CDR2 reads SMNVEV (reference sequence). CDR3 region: CASSQSGGAPDTQYF. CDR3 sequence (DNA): TGTGCCAGCAGCCAGAGCGGGGGGGCCCCAGATACGCAGTATTTT.

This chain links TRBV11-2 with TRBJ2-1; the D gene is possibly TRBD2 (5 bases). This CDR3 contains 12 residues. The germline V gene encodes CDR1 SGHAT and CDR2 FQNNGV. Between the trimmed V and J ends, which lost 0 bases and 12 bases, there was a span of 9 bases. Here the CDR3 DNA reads TGTGCCAGCAGCTTAGATTGGACTCTGCAGTTCTTC. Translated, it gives CASSLDWTLQFF.

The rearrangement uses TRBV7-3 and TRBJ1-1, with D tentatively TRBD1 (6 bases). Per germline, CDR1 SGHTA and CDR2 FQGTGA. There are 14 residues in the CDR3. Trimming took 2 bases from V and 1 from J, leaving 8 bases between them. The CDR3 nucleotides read TGTGCCAGCAGCTTAGAAGGGGGGAACACTGAAGCTTTCTTT. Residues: CASSLEGGNTEAFF. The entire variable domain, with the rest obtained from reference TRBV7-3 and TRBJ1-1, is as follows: GAGVSQTPSNKVTEKGKYVELRCDPISGHTALYWYRQSLGQGPEFLIYFQGTGAADDSGLPNDRFFAVRPEGSVSTLKIQRTERGDSAVYLCASSLEGGNTEAFFGQGTRLTVV.